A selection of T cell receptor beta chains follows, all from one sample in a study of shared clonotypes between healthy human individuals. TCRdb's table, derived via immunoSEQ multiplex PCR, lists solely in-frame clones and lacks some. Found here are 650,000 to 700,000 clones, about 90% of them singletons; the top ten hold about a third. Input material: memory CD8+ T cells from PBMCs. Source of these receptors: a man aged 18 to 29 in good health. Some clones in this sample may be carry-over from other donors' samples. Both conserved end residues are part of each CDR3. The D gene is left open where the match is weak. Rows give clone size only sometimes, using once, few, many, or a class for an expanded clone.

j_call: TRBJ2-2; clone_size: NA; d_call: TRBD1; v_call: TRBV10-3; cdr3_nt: TGTGCCATCAGTCCAGGACAGGCGAACACCGGGGAGCTGTTTTTT; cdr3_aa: CAISPGQANTGELFF
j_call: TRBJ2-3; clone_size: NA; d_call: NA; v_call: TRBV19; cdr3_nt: TGTGCCAGTAGCATTGGGGTCATGGGCACAGATACGCAGTATTTT; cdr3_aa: CASSIGVMGTDTQYF
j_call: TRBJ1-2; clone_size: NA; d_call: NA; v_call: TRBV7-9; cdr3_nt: TGTGCCAGCAGCTCCGATGATGGGCCAATCCTACCAGCTAACTATGGCTACACCTTC; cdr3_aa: CASSSDDGPILPANYGYTF
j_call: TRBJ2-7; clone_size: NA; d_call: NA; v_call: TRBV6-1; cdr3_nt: TGTGCCAGCAGTGAAGGGGTCGCAACCTACGAGCAGTACTTC; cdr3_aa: CASSEGVATYEQYF
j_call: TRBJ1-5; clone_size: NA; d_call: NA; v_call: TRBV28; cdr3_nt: TGTGCCAGCAGTTTAGCAGGGGCCAGCAATCAGCCCCAGCATTTT; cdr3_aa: CASSLAGASNQPQHF
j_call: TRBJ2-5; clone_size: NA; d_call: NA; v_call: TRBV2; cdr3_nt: TGTGCCAGCAAAGAGGACCGGGAGACCCAGTACTTC; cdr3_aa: CASKEDRETQYF
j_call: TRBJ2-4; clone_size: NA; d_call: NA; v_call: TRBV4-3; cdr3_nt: TGCGCCAGCAGCCAGGCATCGGTGGGGGGCCCAGGAAACATTCAGTACTTC; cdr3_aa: CASSQASVGGPGNIQYF
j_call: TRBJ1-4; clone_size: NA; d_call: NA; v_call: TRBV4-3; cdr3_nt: TGCGCCAGCAGCCAAGGAGGGGGTCGATTTGAAAAACTGTTTTTT; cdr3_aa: CASSQGGGRFEKLFF
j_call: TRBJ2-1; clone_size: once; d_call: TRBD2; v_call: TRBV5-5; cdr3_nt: TGTGCCAGCAGCTTGGAAAGACTAGCGGGGCCCAATGAGCAGTTCTTC; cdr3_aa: CASSLERLAGPNEQFF
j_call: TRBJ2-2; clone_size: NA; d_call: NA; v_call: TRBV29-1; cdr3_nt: TGCAGCGTTGAAGGAGGCAGGCTTAACACCGGGGAGCTGTTTTTT; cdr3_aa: CSVEGGRLNTGELFF
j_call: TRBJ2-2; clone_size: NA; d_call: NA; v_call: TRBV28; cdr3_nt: TGTGCCAGCAGTTTGTTTTCCAACACCGGGGAGCTGTTTTTT; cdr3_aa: CASSLFSNTGELFF
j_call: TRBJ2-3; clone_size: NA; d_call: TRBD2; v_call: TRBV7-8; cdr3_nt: TGTGCCAGCAGCTTCGGGAGGGCAGATACGCAGTATTTT; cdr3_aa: CASSFGRADTQYF
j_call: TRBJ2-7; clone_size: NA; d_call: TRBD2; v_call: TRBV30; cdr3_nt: TGTGCCTGGAACGGGCCGGAACTAGCGGTTTCCTACGAGCAGTACTTC; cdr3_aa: CAWNGPELAVSYEQYF
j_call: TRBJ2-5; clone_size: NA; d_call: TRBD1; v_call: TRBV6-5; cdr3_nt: TGTGCCAGCAGTTACTCGGGGACAGGGGGAGAGACCCAGTACTTC; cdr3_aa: CASSYSGTGGETQYF
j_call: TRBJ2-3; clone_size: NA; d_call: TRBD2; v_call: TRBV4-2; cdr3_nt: TGTGCCAGCAGCCAAGTAGCGGGAGGGCCCCCGGATACGCAGTATTTT; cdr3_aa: CASSQVAGGPPDTQYF
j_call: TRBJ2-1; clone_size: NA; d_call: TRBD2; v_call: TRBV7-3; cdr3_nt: TGTGCCAGCAGCTTAGCGGGAGGGCCAAGGAATGAGCAGTTCTTC; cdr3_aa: CASSLAGGPRNEQFF
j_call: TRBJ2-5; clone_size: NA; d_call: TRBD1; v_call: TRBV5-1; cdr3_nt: TGCGCCAGCAGCTGGATGGGACAGAAAGAGACCCAGTACTTC; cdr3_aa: CASSWMGQKETQYF
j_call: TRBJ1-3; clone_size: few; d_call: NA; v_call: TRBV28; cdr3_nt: TGTGCCAGCAGTTTCGGGGGGACTGGAAACACCATATATTTT; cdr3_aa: CASSFGGTGNTIYF
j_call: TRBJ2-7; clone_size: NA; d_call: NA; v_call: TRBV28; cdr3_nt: TGTGCCAGCAGTTTAGGGCCAACCCCCAGCTACGAGCAGTACTTC; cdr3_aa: CASSLGPTPSYEQYF
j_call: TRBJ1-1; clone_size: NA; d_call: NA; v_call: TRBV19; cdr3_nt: TGTGCCAGTATGTTTGGAGACGGGAACACTGAAGCTTTCTTT; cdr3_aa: CASMFGDGNTEAFF
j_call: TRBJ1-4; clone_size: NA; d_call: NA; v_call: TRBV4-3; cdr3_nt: TGCGCCAGCAGCCAAGATCAGGAATTCAATGAAAAACTGTTTTTT; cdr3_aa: CASSQDQEFNEKLFF
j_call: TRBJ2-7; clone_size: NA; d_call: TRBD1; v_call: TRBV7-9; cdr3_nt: TGTGCCAGCAGCCCCAGCCGGGACAGACCCTACGAGCAGTACTTC; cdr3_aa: CASSPSRDRPYEQYF
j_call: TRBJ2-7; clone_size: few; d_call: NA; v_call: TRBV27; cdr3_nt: TGTGCCAGCAGTTTATCGGGACGGAACTACGAGCAGTACTTC; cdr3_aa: CASSLSGRNYEQYF
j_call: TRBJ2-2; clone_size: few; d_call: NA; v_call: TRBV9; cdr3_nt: TGTGCCAGCAGCGTAGGGGGTAGAACTACTGGGGAGCTGTTTTTT; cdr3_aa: CASSVGGRTTGELFF
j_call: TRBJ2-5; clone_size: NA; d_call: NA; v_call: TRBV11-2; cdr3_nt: TGTGCCAGCAGCTTAGAGCATGAGACCCAGTACTTC; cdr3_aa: CASSLEHETQYF
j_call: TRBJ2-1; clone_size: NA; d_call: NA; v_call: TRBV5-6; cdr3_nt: TGTGCCAGCAGCTTGGCCTATGAGCAGTTCTTC; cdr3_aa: CASSLAYEQFF
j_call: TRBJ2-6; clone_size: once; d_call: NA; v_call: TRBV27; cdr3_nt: TGTGCCAGCAGTTGGGACCGGGGGAAAACGGCAGGGGCCAACGTCCTGACTTTC; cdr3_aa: CASSWDRGKTAGANVLTF
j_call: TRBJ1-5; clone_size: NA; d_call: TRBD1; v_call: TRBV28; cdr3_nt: TGTGCCAGCAGAAACCGGGACAGGGCTTATAGCAATCAGCCCCAGCATTTT; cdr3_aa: CASRNRDRAYSNQPQHF
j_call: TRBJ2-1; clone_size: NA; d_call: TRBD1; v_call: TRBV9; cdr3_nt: TGTGCCAGCAGCGAACAGGGGGCAGGGTACAATGAGCAGTTCTTC; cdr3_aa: CASSEQGAGYNEQFF
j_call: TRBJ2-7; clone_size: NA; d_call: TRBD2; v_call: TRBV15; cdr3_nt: TGTGCCACCAGCAGGAGACGGTATAGCGGGAGGACCTACGAGCAGTACTTC; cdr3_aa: CATSRRRYSGRTYEQYF
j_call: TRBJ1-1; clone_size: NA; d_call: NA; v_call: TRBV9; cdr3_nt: TGTGCCAGCAGCGTAGTGAGTAACACTGAAGCTTTCTTT; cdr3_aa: CASSVVSNTEAFF
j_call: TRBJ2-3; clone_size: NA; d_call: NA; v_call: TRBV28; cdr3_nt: TGTGCCAGCACATCCGGGGCACTTTCGGTAGATACGCAGTATTTT; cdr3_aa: CASTSGALSVDTQYF
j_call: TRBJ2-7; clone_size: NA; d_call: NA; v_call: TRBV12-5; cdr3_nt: TGTGCTAGTGGTCCTGACACGGGTGAGCAGTACTTC; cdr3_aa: CASGPDTGEQYF
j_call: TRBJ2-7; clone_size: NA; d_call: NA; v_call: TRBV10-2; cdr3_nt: TGCGCCAGCAGTGAGTCGGGTTACGAGCAGTACTTC; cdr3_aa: CASSESGYEQYF
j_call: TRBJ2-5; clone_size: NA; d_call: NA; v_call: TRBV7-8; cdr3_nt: TGTGCCAGCAGCCAAGGGTTCGTGGAGAGCAGGGGATACGAGACCCAGTACTTC; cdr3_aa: CASSQGFVESRGYETQYF
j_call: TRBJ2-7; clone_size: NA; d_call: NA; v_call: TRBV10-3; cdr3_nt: TGTGCCATCAGCAGCGGAACCGCCCCTTACGAGCAGTACTTC; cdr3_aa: CAISSGTAPYEQYF
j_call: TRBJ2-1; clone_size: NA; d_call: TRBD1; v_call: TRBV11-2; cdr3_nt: TGTGCCAGCAGCGTGGGACAGCCATACGAGCAGTTCTTC; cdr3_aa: CASSVGQPYEQFF
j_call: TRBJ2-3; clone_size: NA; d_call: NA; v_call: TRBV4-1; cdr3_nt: TGCGCCAGCAGCCAAGAACCCTGGCCGAGCACAGATACGCAGTATTTT; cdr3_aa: CASSQEPWPSTDTQYF
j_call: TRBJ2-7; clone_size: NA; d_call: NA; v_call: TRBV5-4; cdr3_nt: TGTGCCAGCAGCTTGTCCGGGGGATGGTCCTACGAGCAGTACTTC; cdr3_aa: CASSLSGGWSYEQYF
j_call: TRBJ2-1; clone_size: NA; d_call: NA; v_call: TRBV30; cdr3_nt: TGTGCCTGGAGTGTCAAGCGGTACTACAATGAGCAGTTCTTC; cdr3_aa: CAWSVKRYYNEQFF
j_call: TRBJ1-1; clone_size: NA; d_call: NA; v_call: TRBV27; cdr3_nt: TGTGCCAGCAGTTCCCAGAGGACTGTGAACACTGAAGCTTTCTTT; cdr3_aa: CASSSQRTVNTEAFF
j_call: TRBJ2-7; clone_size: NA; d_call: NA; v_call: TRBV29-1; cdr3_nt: TGCAGCGTTGAAACCGGGACGCGGCCATACGAGCAGTACTTC; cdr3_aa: CSVETGTRPYEQYF
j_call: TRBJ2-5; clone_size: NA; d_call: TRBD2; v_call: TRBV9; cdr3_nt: TGTGCCAGCAGCGTAGGCGGGGGGCGAGAGACCCAGTACTTC; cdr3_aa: CASSVGGGRETQYF
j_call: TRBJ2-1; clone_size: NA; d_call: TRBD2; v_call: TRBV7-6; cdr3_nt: TGTGCCAGCAGCCAGAGCGGGAAATCCCACAATGAGCAGTTCTTC; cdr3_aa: CASSQSGKSHNEQFF
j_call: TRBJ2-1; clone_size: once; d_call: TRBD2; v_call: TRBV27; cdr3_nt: TGTGCCAGCAGTCTCCTAGCGGGAGGGAATGGGAATGAGCAGTTCTTC; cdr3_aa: CASSLLAGGNGNEQFF
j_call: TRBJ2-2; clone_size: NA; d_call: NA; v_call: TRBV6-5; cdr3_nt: TGTGCCAGCAGTTACGGCCGGGAGCTGTTTTTT; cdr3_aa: CASSYGRELFF